Sequencing of this T cell receptor beta chain was carried out in a study of T cell responses to AZD1222 COVID-19 vaccine. Study-level points and caveats: Donors were largely white British and mainly female; clonal diversity was possibly underestimated. After the peak T cell response, and only then, were repertoires sampled.

The sample holds one count of this clone. What it recognizes is unknown. The CDR3 has 16 amino acids. CDR1 is SGHTA, CDR2 FQGNSA, per germline. V shed 5 bases and J 2 bases; nucleotides not matched to a gene: 10. Produced via immunoSEQ multiplex PCR; TCRdb's table is partial and in-frame only. Here the sample spans 200,000 or so clones, about 92% being singletons. This clonotype originated in an adult in good health. The chain recombines TRBV7-2 with TRBJ1-1; 8 nucleotides align to TRBD1. The sequencing used peripheral blood, collected on day 0 of AZD1222 vaccination. CDR3 sequence (DNA): TGTGCCAGCAGCGTTACAGGGGGAGGGGGAAACACTGAAGCTTTCTTT. Protein sequence: CASSVTGGGGNTEAFF.